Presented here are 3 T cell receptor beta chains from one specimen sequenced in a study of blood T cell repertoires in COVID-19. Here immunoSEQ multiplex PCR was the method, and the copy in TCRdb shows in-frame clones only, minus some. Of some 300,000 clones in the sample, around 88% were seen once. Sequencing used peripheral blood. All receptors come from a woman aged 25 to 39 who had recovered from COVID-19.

In DNA, the CDR3 is TGTGCCATCAGTGTGGGACAGGGGGACGGAACTGAAGCTTTCTTT. Amino acids: CAISVGQGDGTEAFF. V is TRBV10-3 and J is TRBJ1-1; 11 bases line up with TRBD1. There are 15 residues in the CDR3. V was pared by 4 bases and J by 5 bases, with 6 bases of the junction left unmatched. In germline, CDR1 is ENHRY, CDR2 SYGVKD.

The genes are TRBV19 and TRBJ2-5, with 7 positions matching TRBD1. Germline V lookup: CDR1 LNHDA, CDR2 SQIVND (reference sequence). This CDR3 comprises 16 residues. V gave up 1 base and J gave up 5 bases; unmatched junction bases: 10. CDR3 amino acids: CASSIGGDRARETQYF. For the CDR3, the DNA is TGTGCCAGTAGTATAGGAGGAGACAGGGCTCGCGAGACCCAGTACTTC.

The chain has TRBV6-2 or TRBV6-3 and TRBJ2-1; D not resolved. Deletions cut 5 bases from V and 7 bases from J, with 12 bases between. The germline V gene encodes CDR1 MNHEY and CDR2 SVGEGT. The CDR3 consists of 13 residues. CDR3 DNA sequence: TGTGCCAGCAGTATCACGCAGATGAATGAGCAGTTCTTC. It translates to CASSITQMNEQFF.